The entry below describes one T cell receptor beta chain. This CDR3 spans 13 amino acids. With 2 bases clipped from V and 7 bases from J, the junction kept 7 bases outside the gene matches. The germline V gene has CDR1 SQVTM and CDR2 ANQGSEA. The data were taken from a study of Graves' ophthalmopathy and Graves' hyperthyroidism. Using RNA transcripts, the TCR beta CDR3 regions were amplified. HTBI-primed first-round RT-PCR preceded second-round multiplex PCR. TCRdb fed the multiplex PCR reads into MiXCR, producing one record per CDR3 protein. Found here are 900,000 to 1,200,000 distinct CDR3 sequences, about 36% of them singletons; the top ten hold around 10%.

The V call is TRBV29-1, the J call TRBJ2-7, with 8 bases identical to TRBD1. The origin of this receptor is an adult man with Graves' hyperthyroidism. The sample consisted of peripheral blood or thyroid tissue (not recorded which). Here the CDR3 reads CSVEIFRGQEQYF. The CDR3 DNA is TGCAGCGTTGAAATTTTCAGGGGGCAAGAGCAGTACTTC.